The 31 T cell receptor beta chains reported below all come from one sample, sequenced in a study of shared clonotypes between healthy human individuals. Sequencing used immunoSEQ multiplex PCR; TCRdb keeps in-frame clones, though not all of them. This repertoire shows hundreds of thousands of clones, roughly 95% found once; its top ten account for about 0.057%. Sequenced sample: naive CD4+ T cells sorted from blood. Subset: CD45RA+ positively selected. Receptors originate from a woman aged 30 to 39 in good health.

V is TRBV14 and J is TRBJ2-5; TRBD2 matches 15 bases. Trimming took 4 bases from V and 5 from J; bases not matched to a gene: 2. The CDR3 sequence is 15 residues long. Germline CDR1 is SGHDN and CDR2 is FVKESK. DNA for the CDR3: TGTGCCAGCAGCCTCGGACTAGCGGGAGGGGAGACCCAGTACTTC. Its translation is CASSLGLAGGETQYF.

This rearrangement joins TRBV4-1 to TRBJ2-1; D is possibly TRBD2 (5 bases). Trimming pared 1 base from V and 9 bases from J, leaving 10 bases between. This CDR3 is 13 amino acids long. Germline V CDR1 and CDR2: MGHRA, YSYEKL. CDR3 sequence reads: CASSQVSGFEQFF. In nucleotides, the CDR3 is TGCGCCAGCAGCCAAGTTTCGGGGTTTGAGCAGTTCTTC.

The chain has TRBV7-9 and TRBJ1-2; no clear D. V lost 2 bases, J lost 0 bases, and 10 bases lay in between. Germline V lookup: CDR1 SEHNR, CDR2 FQNEAQ (reference sequence). The length of the CDR3 is 15 residues. The CDR3 loop reads CASSLLGRSNYGYTF. CDR3 in DNA: TGTGCCAGCAGCTTACTAGGGCGGTCTAACTATGGCTACACCTTC.

As DNA, the CDR3 is TGCGCCAGCAGCCAGATACAGCTTTCACCCCTCCACTTT. It yields the protein CASSQIQLSPLHF. This sequence joins TRBV4-1 and TRBJ1-6; no definite D call. Trimming left V 3 bases short and J 9 bases short, with 9 bases between. The CDR3 loop spans 13 amino acids. Germline loops: CDR1 MGHRA, CDR2 YSYEKL.

The chain combines TRBV6-1 with TRBJ2-7; 14 bases agree with TRBD2. Germline lookup yields CDR1 MNHNS and CDR2 SASEGT. Trimming at V came to 3 bases and at J to 2 bases, leaving 9 bases not matched to a gene. The CDR3 consists of 18 residues. The DNA of the CDR3 is TGTGCCAGCAGTGACCCGGGACTAGCGGGAGCCTCACCCTACGAGCAGTACTTC. This codes for CASSDPGLAGASPYEQYF.

This chain uses TRBV9 with TRBJ2-7; TRBD2 matches at 7 bases. Losses at the gene ends were 3 bases for V and 0 bases for J; bases not matched to a gene: 6. Germline CDR1 is SGDLS and CDR2 is YYNGEE. This CDR3 is 15 amino acids long. CDR3 protein: CASSAASGNSYEQYF. CDR3 DNA sequence: TGTGCCAGCAGCGCAGCTAGCGGAAACTCCTACGAGCAGTACTTC.

This chain joins TRBV6-6 and TRBJ2-2; 9 nucleotides align to TRBD2. From germline, CDR1 is MNHNY and CDR2 SVGAGI (reference sequence). The length of the CDR3 is 15 residues. V dropped 11 bases and J dropped 6; count of bases not matched to a gene: 13. DNA of the CDR3: TGTGCCGCGGGTCTAGCGGGAAAGCTGGCCGGGGAGCTGTTTTTT. Translation: CAAGLAGKLAGELFF.

The chain couples TRBV28 to TRBJ1-1, with unresolved D. This CDR3 has 11 amino acids. V was clipped by 7 bases and J by 2 bases, with 5 bases between them. Germline V CDR1 and CDR2: MDHEN, SYDVKM. Here the CDR3 reads CASTSNTEAFF. In nucleotides, the CDR3 is TGTGCCAGCACTAGTAACACTGAAGCTTTCTTT.

In this sample, this clone turned up once. The gene calls are TRBV9 and TRBJ2-1, with 7 bases fitting TRBD2. The ends lost 4 bases at V and 6 bases at J; junction bases unmatched: 10. The CDR3 runs 15 residues. From germline, CDR1 is SGDLS and CDR2 YYNGEE. CDR3 residues: CASSPRTGGGNEQFF. DNA for the CDR3: TGTGCCAGCAGCCCCCGGACCGGCGGGGGCAATGAGCAGTTCTTC.

The chain uses TRBV11-3 and TRBJ1-1, with D hard to call. The CDR3 is 13 residues long. The germline V gene has CDR1 SGHNT and CDR2 YENEEA. V was cut by 5 bases and J by 4 bases, with 11 bases left in between. The CDR3 here is CASSRTDVTEAFF. DNA for the CDR3: TGTGCCAGCAGCCGGACCGATGTCACTGAAGCTTTCTTT.

The CDR3 spells CASSFDTLEGTEAFF. In DNA form, the CDR3 reads TGTGCCAGCAGTTTCGATACCCTCGAGGGCACTGAAGCTTTCTTT. The chain employs TRBV28 and TRBJ1-1; unclear D gene. The ends were cut back, 3 bases at V and 4 bases at J, with 15 bases in the middle. This CDR3 spans 15 amino acids. CDR1 is MDHEN, CDR2 SYDVKM, per germline.

The chain employs TRBV2 and TRBJ1-2; 7 nucleotides agree with TRBD1. Looked up from germline, CDR1 is SNHLY and CDR2 is FYNNEI. V gave up 6 bases and J gave up 8 bases; unmatched junction bases: 9. There are 13 residues in the CDR3. The CDR3 loop is CASRAGGVRGYTF. CDR3 nucleotides: TGTGCCAGCAGAGCAGGGGGGGTCCGGGGCTACACCTTC.

The rearrangement uses TRBV5-1 and TRBJ2-7, with D unresolved. Deletions cut 0 bases from V and 2 bases from J, with 9 bases between. The CDR3 sequence is 14 residues long. CDR1 SGHRS and CDR2 YFSETQ come from the germline V gene. CDR3 DNA sequence: TGCGCCAGCAGCTTGGTATCCTCCACCTACGAGCAGTACTTC. Its translation: CASSLVSSTYEQYF.

The chain joins TRBV28 to TRBJ2-7, with D tentatively TRBD1 (5 bases). The CDR3 is 15 residues long. Germline CDR1 MDHEN, CDR2 SYDVKM. Trimming took 5 bases from V and 1 from J, leaving 15 bases between them. CDR3 DNA sequence: TGTGCCAGCAGTCAACGCGACAGTTCATCCTACGAGCAGTACTTC. This translates into CASSQRDSSSYEQYF.

The gene calls are TRBV10-2 and TRBJ2-7; 10 nucleotides match TRBD2. CDR3 size: 12 residues. Germline-derived CDR1 and CDR2 are WSHSY and SAAADI. The J segment lost 3 bases and the V segment lost 10 bases, leaving 3 bases of the junction unmatched. This CDR3 is CATSGSGYEQYF. CDR3 sequence (DNA): TGCGCCACTAGCGGGAGCGGCTACGAGCAGTACTTC.

The genes are TRBV4-2 and TRBJ1-2; D gene uncertain. This CDR3 spans 15 amino acids. V lost 1 base and J 3 bases, leaving 12 bases between the germline ends. Germline assignment: CDR1 LGHNA and CDR2 YNFKEQ. As DNA, the CDR3 is TGTGCCAGCAGCCAAGTCGGCTCTCCTTACTATGGCTACACCTTC. Protein: CASSQVGSPYYGYTF.

The chain recombines TRBV29-1 with TRBJ1-5, with 9 positions matching TRBD1. V lost 4 bases, J lost 7 bases, and 5 bases stayed unmatched. Germline assignment: CDR1 SQVTM and CDR2 ANQGSEA. The CDR3 consists of 13 residues. CDR3 sequence (DNA): TGCAGCGTTGGGGACAGGGAGGACCAGCCCCAGCATTTT. Translating gives CSVGDREDQPQHF.

V usage is TRBV6-5 and J usage is TRBJ2-7; D gene ambiguous. This CDR3 comprises 13 residues. Trimming took 6 bases from V and 1 from J, leaving 10 bases between them. Germline V gene data show CDR1 as MNHEY and CDR2 as SVGAGI. CDR3 amino acids: CASRKAASYEQYF. The DNA of the CDR3 is TGTGCCAGCAGAAAGGCAGCGTCCTACGAGCAGTACTTC.

V gene TRBV15 combines with J gene TRBJ1-1; TRBD1 agrees at 7 bases. V lost 0 bases to trimming and J lost 2 bases; unmatched junction nucleotides: 6. This CDR3 is built from 16 residues. CDR1 LNHNV and CDR2 YYDKDF come from the germline V gene (reference sequence). CDR3 region: CATSRDWTGLNTEAFF. The CDR3 DNA is TGTGCCACCAGCAGAGATTGGACAGGTCTCAACACTGAAGCTTTCTTT.

The rearrangement uses TRBV28 and TRBJ2-6, with D unclear. Germline V gives CDR1 MDHEN, CDR2 SYDVKM. The CDR3 runs to 13 residues. Trimming took off 7 bases at V and 0 bases at J, with 4 bases between the two ends. The DNA of the CDR3 is TGTGCCAGCACCGTCTCTGGGGCCAACGTCCTGACTTTC. As protein: CASTVSGANVLTF.

This chain connects TRBV19 to TRBJ1-1; a weak D match, TRBD1 (6 bases). CDR1 is LNHDA and CDR2 is SQIVND in the germline V gene (reference sequence). The length of the CDR3 is 11 residues. V lost 5 bases, J lost 10 bases, and 11 bases lay in between. DNA of the CDR3: TGTGCCAGTAGTGGGGGGCGCGCAGCTTTCTTT. This codes for CASSGGRAAFF.

The chain employs TRBV5-4 and TRBJ2-1, with 14 bases matching TRBD2. Germline V gives CDR1 SGHNT, CDR2 YYREEE (reference sequence). CDR3 length: 19 amino acids. V was clipped by 4 bases and J by 9 bases; unmatched bases: 18. CDR3 sequence: CASSGGPGLAGDSWGEQFF. For the CDR3, the DNA is TGTGCCAGCAGCGGAGGGCCGGGACTAGCGGGAGATTCCTGGGGTGAGCAGTTCTTC.

The sample holds one count of this clone. The CDR3 protein is CASSFVRATEAFF. As DNA, the CDR3 is TGTGCCAGCAGTTTCGTCAGGGCCACTGAAGCTTTCTTT. The chain links TRBV27 to TRBJ1-1, with D possibly TRBD1 on 5 matching bases. CDR1 MNHEY and CDR2 SMNVEV come from the germline V gene (reference sequence). V lost 3 bases, J lost 4 bases, and 9 bases lay in between. This CDR3 comprises 13 residues.

V gene TRBV19 combines with J gene TRBJ1-1, with 9 nucleotides matching TRBD1. This CDR3 comprises 16 residues. Germline V gene lookup returns CDR1 LNHDA and CDR2 SQIVND (reference sequence). The junction had 8 bases not matched to a gene; V was cut back by 6 bases and J by 0 bases. As DNA, the CDR3 is TGTGCCAGTAGCCCACTACAGGGGGCGGTGAACACTGAAGCTTTCTTT. Its translation: CASSPLQGAVNTEAFF.

The chain combines TRBV18 with TRBJ2-7, with D possibly TRBD1 on 6 matching bases. The CDR3 sequence is 15 residues long. Per the germline V gene, CDR1 is KGHSH and CDR2 is LQKENI. Trimming removed 6 bases from V and 3 bases from J, with 18 bases in between. The CDR3 DNA is TGTGCCAGCTCCTACCCGGACAGAGGATTCTACGAGCAGTACTTC. Its protein is CASSYPDRGFYEQYF.

This rearrangement joins TRBV19 to TRBJ2-7; the match to TRBD2 covers 14 bases. Trimming took 5 bases from V and 4 from J; bases not matched to a gene: 7. The CDR3 has 16 residues. CDR1 and CDR2 from the germline V gene are LNHDA and SQIVND (reference sequence). The CDR3 is CASSPGLAGAGYEQYF. CDR3 nucleotide sequence: TGTGCCAGTAGTCCGGGACTAGCGGGAGCGGGGTACGAGCAGTACTTC.

This rearrangement joins TRBV28 to TRBJ2-3; 8 nucleotides match TRBD2. V shed 7 bases and J 9 bases; nucleotides not matched to a gene: 15. Germline loops: CDR1 MDHEN, CDR2 SYDVKM. This CDR3 has 15 residues. CDR3 sequence: CASNPGGAGSDTQYF. As DNA, the CDR3 is TGTGCCAGCAACCCGGGGGGGGCGGGGAGCGACACGCAGTATTTT.

This chain links TRBV27 with TRBJ2-1; 8 bases align to TRBD2. The germline gives CDR1 MNHEY, CDR2 SMNVEV (reference sequence). This CDR3 is built from 16 residues. V shed 5 bases, J shed 6 bases, and the junction held 12 bases outside the gene matches. The CDR3 reads CASSPNGTRSFNEQFF. For the CDR3, the DNA is TGTGCCAGCAGTCCTAACGGGACTAGGTCTTTCAATGAGCAGTTCTTC.

This rearrangement joins TRBV5-6 to TRBJ2-1; 11 bases map to TRBD2. The length of the CDR3 is 15 residues. V lost 0 bases and J lost 9; bases outside the gene matches: 5. CDR1 and CDR2 from the germline V gene are SGHDT and YYEEEE. CDR3 in DNA: TGTGCCAGCAGCTTGGCCGCTACTAGCGGGAGTGAGCAGTTCTTC. Translation: CASSLAATSGSEQFF.

The chain joins TRBV6-4 to TRBJ2-2; D unclear. The germline gives CDR1 MRHNA, CDR2 SNTAGT. V shed 6 bases and J shed 3 bases, with 8 bases lying between them. The CDR3 runs 13 residues. Written as DNA, the CDR3 is TGTGCCAGCAGCCCTTTCGACACCGGGGAGCTGTTTTTT. It is translated as CASSPFDTGELFF.

This sequence joins TRBV25-1 and TRBJ2-7; D ambiguous. Trimming stripped 1 base from V and 2 bases from J, with 12 bases between. CDR1 is MGHDK, CDR2 SYGVNS, per germline. The CDR3 contains 15 residues. The DNA for the CDR3 is TGTGCCAGCAGTGAATGGTGGTCTGGGACCTACGAGCAGTACTTC. This codes for CASSEWWSGTYEQYF.